One and the same sample provided the 11 T cell receptor beta chains below, sequenced in a study of response to subunit inactivated influenza vaccine. TCRdb used MiXCR to reprocess the RT-PCR reads, holding one entry per CDR3 protein. This sample has about 780,000 distinct CDR3 sequences, with 15% to 20% found just once. The material was PBMCs from blood, obtained more than 4 days after vaccination. The receptor set was obtained from a man aged 45-60 years who received an inactivated influenza vaccine.

The rearrangement uses TRBV12-3 or TRBV12-4 and TRBJ2-5, with D uncertain. The CDR3 length is 11 residues. The V and J ends lost 2 bases and 7 bases respectively, with 5 bases between them. The CDR3 region has the DNA TGTGCCAGCAGTTTAAAGGGGACCCAGTACTTC. Its translation is CASSLKGTQYF.

The chain has TRBV2 and TRBJ2-2, with 9 nucleotides matching TRBD1. This CDR3 has 17 residues. The V gene end was trimmed by 6 bases and the J gene end by 0 bases; junction bases not matched to a gene: 8. Germline V lookup: CDR1 SNHLY, CDR2 FYNNEI. This chain's CDR3 is CASSVLRQGANTGELFF. CDR3 DNA: TGTGCCAGCAGCGTACTCCGACAGGGGGCGAACACCGGGGAGCTGTTTTTT.

V is TRBV29-1 and J is TRBJ1-1; D unresolved. Germline loops: CDR1 SQVTM, CDR2 ANQGSEA. The CDR3 contains 13 residues. Trimming pared 4 bases from V and 4 bases from J, leaving 13 bases between. CDR3: CSVGERGTTEAFF. CDR3 sequence (DNA): TGCAGCGTTGGTGAGCGGGGTACCACTGAAGCTTTCTTT.

This chain links TRBV5-1 with TRBJ1-5; no firm D call. The CDR3 is 18 residues long. Looked up from germline, CDR1 is SGHRS and CDR2 is YFSETQ. V lost 1 base to trimming and J lost 6 bases, with 23 bases between them. The CDR3 sequence: CASSLTAPLPVECQPQHF. The CDR3 DNA sequence: TGCGCCAGCAGCTTGACAGCTCCTTTACCTGTCGAGTGTCAGCCCCAGCATTTT.

This clonotype was detected a few times. The rearrangement uses TRBV11-2 and TRBJ2-1, with 10 nucleotides matching TRBD1. CDR1 is SGHAT and CDR2 is FQNNGV in the germline V gene. Trimming took 1 base from V and 0 from J; bases not matched to a gene: 3. The CDR3 contains 17 residues. CDR3 sequence: CASSLARTGGSYNEQFF. CDR3 in DNA: TGTGCCAGCAGCTTAGCACGGACAGGGGGCTCCTACAATGAGCAGTTCTTC.

Only a few counts were recorded for this clonotype. The gene calls are TRBV7-9 and TRBJ2-7, with D perhaps TRBD1 or TRBD2 (6 bases each). Germline V CDR1 and CDR2: SEHNR, FQNEAQ (reference sequence). Deletions cut 4 bases from V and 2 bases from J, with 18 bases between. There are 16 residues in the CDR3. CDR3 amino acids: CASSSTRGHRTYEQYF. Written as DNA, the CDR3 is TGTGCCAGCAGCTCCACCCGGGGGCACCGAACCTACGAGCAGTACTTC.

This clonotype has just a few counts. This chain joins TRBV20-1 and TRBJ2-1; TRBD2 matches at 12 bases. Germline V gives CDR1 DFQATT, CDR2 SNEGSKA (reference sequence). CDR3 length: 14 residues. The V segment lost 7 bases and the J segment 8 bases; nucleotides outside the gene matches: 9. The CDR3 sequence: CSGKTSGSSYEQFF. CDR3 in DNA: TGCAGTGGTAAGACTAGCGGGAGTTCCTATGAGCAGTTCTTC.

This chain uses TRBV7-8 with TRBJ2-1, with 8 bases fitting TRBD2. V lost 2 bases and J lost 1; bases outside the gene matches: 4. Per the germline V gene, CDR1 is SGHVS and CDR2 is FQNEAQ. There are 16 residues in the CDR3. The CDR3 nucleotides read TGTGCCAGCAGCTTACGCCGGGGGGGGTCCTACAATGAGCAGTTCTTC. Translated: CASSLRRGGSYNEQFF.

CDR3 bases: TGCGCCAGCAGCCAAGATGACAGCAACTATGGCTACACCTTC. Encoded protein: CASSQDDSNYGYTF. This chain links TRBV4-1 with TRBJ1-2, with D perhaps matching TRBD1 (5 bases). Germline V gene sequence: CDR1 MGHRA, CDR2 YSYEKL. The CDR3 is made up of 14 amino acids. Trimming pared 0 bases from V and 2 bases from J, leaving 7 bases between.

The V gene is TRBV28, the J gene TRBJ2-1; 8 nucleotides line up with TRBD2. This CDR3 region has 15 residues. CDR1 MDHEN and CDR2 SYDVKM come from the germline V gene. With 3 bases clipped from V and 6 bases from J, the junction kept 7 bases outside the gene matches. Written as DNA, the CDR3 is TGTGCCAGCAGTTTCTGGCGGGAGGTGAGCAATGAGCAGTTCTTC. Residues: CASSFWREVSNEQFF.

The V and J genes are TRBV20-1 and TRBJ2-5, with D unresolved. Per germline, CDR1 DFQATT and CDR2 SNEGSKA (reference sequence). Trimming pared 4 bases from V and 2 bases from J, leaving 17 bases between. The CDR3 contains 15 residues. In nucleotides, the CDR3 is TGCAGTGCTACCCCTCTAGGGCGAAGACAAGAGACCCAGTACTTC. The encoded protein is CSATPLGRRQETQYF.